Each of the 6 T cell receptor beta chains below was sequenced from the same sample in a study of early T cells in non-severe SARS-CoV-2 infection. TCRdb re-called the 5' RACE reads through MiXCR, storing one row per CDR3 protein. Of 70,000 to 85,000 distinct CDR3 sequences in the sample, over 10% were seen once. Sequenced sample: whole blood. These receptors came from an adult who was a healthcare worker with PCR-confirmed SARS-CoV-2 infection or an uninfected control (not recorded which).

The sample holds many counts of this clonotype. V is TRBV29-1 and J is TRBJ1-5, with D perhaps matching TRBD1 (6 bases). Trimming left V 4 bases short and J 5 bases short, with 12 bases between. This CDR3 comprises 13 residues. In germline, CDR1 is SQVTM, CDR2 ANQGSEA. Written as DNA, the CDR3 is TGCAGCGTTGGCGGCAGGGGCGATCAGCCCCAGCATTTT. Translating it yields CSVGGRGDQPQHF.

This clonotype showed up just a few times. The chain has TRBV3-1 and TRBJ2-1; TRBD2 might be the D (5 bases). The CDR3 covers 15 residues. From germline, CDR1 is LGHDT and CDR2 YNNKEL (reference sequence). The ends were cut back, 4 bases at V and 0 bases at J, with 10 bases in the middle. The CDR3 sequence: CASSRSESSYNEQFF. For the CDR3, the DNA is TGTGCCAGCAGCCGTAGCGAGAGCTCCTACAATGAGCAGTTCTTC.

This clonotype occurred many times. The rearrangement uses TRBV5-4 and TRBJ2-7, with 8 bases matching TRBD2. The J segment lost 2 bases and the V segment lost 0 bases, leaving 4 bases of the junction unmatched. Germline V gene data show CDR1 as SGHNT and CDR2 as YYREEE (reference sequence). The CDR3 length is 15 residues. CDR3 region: CASSLGERGTYEQYF. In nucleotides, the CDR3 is TGTGCCAGCAGCTTGGGGGAGCGGGGGACCTACGAGCAGTACTTC.

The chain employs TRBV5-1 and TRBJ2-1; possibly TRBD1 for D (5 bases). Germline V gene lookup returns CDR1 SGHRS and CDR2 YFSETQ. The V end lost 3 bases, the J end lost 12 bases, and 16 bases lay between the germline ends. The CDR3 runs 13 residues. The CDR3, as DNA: TGCGCCAGCAGCTCCGTCGTCTCCACAGGGCAGTTCTTC. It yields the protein CASSSVVSTGQFF.

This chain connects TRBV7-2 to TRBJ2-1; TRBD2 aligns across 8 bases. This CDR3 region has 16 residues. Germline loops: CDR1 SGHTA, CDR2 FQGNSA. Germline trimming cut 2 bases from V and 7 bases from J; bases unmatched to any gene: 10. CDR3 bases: TGTGCCAGCAGCTTACTCCCGAGCGGGAGTACGAATGAGCAGTTCTTC. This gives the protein CASSLLPSGSTNEQFF.

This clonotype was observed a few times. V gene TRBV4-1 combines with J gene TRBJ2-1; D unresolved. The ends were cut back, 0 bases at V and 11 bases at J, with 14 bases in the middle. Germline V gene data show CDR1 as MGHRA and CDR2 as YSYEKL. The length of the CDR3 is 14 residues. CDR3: CASSQDSDLDKQFF. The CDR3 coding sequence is TGCGCCAGCAGCCAAGATTCCGACCTTGATAAGCAGTTCTTC.